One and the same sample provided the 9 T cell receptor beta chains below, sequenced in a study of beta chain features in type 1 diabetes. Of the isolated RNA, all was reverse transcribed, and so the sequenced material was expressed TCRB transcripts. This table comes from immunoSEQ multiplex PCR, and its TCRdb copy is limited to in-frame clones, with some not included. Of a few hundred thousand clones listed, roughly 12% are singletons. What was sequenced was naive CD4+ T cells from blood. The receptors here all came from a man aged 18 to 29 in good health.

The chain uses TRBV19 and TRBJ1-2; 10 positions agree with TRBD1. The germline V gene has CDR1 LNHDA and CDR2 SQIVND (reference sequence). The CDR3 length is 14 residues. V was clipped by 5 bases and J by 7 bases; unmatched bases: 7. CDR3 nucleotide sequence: TGTGCCAGTAGTTTCCTGGGACAGGGGACTGGCTACACCTTC. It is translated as CASSFLGQGTGYTF.

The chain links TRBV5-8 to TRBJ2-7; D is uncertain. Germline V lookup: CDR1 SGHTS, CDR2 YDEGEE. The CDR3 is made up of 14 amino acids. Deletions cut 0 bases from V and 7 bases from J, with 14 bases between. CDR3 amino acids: CASSLARSVFEQYF. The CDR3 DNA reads TGTGCCAGCAGCTTGGCCCGTTCTGTTTTTGAGCAGTACTTC.

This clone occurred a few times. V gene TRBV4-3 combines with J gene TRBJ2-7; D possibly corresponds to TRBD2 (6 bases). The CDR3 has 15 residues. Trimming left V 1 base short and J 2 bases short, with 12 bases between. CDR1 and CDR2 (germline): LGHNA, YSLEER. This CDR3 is CASSQVGGDAYEQYF. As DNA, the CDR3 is TGCGCCAGCAGCCAAGTAGGAGGGGACGCCTACGAGCAGTACTTC.

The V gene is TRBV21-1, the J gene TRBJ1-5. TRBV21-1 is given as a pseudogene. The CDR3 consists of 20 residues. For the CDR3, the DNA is TGTGCCAGCAGCAAATGGACCCCCGTTGACGAGGGGGGGGTCAATCAGCCCCAGCATTTT. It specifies CASSKWTPVDEGGVNQPQHF.

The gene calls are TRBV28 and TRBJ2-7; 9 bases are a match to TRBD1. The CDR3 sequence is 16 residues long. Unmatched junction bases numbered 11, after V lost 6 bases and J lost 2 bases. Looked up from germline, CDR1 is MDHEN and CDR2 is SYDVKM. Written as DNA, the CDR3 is TGTGCCAGCAGGTTCCGGGGACAGGGTGAAACCTACGAGCAGTACTTC. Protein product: CASRFRGQGETYEQYF.

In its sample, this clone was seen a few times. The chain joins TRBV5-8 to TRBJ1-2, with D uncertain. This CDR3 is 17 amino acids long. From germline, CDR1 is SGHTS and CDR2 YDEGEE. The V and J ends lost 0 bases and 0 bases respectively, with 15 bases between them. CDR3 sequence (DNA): TGTGCCAGCAGCTTGGGAGCGTTCGGCAGAACTAACTATGGCTACACCTTC. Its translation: CASSLGAFGRTNYGYTF.

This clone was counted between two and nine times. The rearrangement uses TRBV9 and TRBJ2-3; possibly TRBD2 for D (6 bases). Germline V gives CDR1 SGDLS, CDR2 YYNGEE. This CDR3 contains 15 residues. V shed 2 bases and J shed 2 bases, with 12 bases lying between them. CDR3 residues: CASSVGGGTTDTQYF. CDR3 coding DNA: TGTGCCAGCAGCGTTGGAGGCGGGACCACAGATACGCAGTATTTT.

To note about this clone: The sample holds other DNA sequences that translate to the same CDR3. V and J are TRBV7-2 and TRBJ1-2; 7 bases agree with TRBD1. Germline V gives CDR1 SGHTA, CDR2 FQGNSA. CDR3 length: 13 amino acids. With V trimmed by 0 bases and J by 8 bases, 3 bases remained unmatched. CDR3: CASSLAGGSGYTF. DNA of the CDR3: TGTGCCAGCAGCTTAGCAGGGGGCAGCGGCTACACCTTC.

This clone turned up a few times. The chain's CDR3 is CASSLLSGRALTGELFF. In nucleotides, the CDR3 is TGTGCCAGCAGCTTGTTAAGCGGGAGGGCCTTGACCGGGGAGCTGTTTTTT. The rearrangement links TRBV5-4 to TRBJ2-2, with 10 bases identical to TRBD2. Trimming took 1 base from V and 5 from J; bases not matched to a gene: 8. Per germline, CDR1 SGHNT and CDR2 YYREEE (reference sequence). The CDR3 length is 17 residues.